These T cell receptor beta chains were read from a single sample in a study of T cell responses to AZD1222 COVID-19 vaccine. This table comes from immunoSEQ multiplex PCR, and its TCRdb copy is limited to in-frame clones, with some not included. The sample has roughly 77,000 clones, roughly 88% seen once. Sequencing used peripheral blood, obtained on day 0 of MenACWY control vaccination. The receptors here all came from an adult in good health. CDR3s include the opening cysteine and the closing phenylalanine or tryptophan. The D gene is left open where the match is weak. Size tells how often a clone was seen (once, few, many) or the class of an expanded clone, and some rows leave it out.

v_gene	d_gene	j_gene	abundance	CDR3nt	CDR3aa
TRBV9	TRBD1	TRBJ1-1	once	TGTGCCAGCAGCGTAGAGGACAGGAGGAACACTGAAGCTTTCTTT	CASSVEDRRNTEAFF
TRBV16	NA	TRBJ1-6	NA	TGTGCCAGCAGCCCAAGCTCCTATAATTCACCCCTCCACTTT	CASSPSSYNSPLHF
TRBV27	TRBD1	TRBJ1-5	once	TGTGCCAGCAGTACGGGGACAGTAAGCAATCAGCCCCAGCATTTT	CASSTGTVSNQPQHF
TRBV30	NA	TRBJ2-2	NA	TGTGCCTGGGTAACAAGGACCGGGGAGCTGTTTTTT	CAWVTRTGELFF
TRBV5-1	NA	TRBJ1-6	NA	TGCGCCAGCAGCGCCCAGGGACACGAGATGGGTTCACCCCTCCACTTT	CASSAQGHEMGSPLHF
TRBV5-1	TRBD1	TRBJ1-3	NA	TGCGCCAGCAGCTCTCAGGGGGTTGGAAACACCATATATTTT	CASSSQGVGNTIYF
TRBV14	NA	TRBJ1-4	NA	TGTGCCAGCAGCCAAGGGGGTATCGGGATTGAAAAACTGTTTTTT	CASSQGGIGIEKLFF
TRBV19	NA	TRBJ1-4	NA	TGTGCCAGTAGCCCCCCGGCGGGTTCTGAAAAACTGTTTTTT	CASSPPAGSEKLFF
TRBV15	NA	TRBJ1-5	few	TGTGCCACCAGCAACGGGCCGGTCGAGCCCCAGCATTTT	CATSNGPVEPQHF
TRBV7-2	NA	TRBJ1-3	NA	TGTGCCAGCAGCTTAGGTCCTAATACTGGAAACACCATATATTTT	CASSLGPNTGNTIYF
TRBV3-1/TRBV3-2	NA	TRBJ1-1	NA	TGTGCCAGCAGCCAATTACAGGGAAATCAAGGGACTGAAGCTTTCTTT	CASSQLQGNQGTEAFF
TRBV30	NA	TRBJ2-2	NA	TGTGCCTGGACAACCCCCCGCGGGGCCTACACCGGGGAGCTGTTTTTT	CAWTTPRGAYTGELFF
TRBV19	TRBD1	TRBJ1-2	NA	TGTGCCAGTAGGGAACTAGACAGGGGCTATGGCTACACCTTC	CASRELDRGYGYTF
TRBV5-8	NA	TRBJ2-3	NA	TGTGCCAGCAGCTTGGTAGCAGTAAGCACAGATACGCAGTATTTT	CASSLVAVSTDTQYF
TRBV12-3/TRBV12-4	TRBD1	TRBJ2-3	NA	TGTGCCAGCGGACAGGGGTGGACTACGCAGTATTTT	CASGQGWTTQYF
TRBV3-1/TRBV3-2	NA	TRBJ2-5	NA	TGTGCCAGCAGCCAAGAGGGGGGCCAAGAGACCCAGTACTTC	CASSQEGGQETQYF
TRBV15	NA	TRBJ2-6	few	TGTGCCACCAGCAGAGGAGGGTCTGGGGCCAACGTCCTGACTTTC	CATSRGGSGANVLTF
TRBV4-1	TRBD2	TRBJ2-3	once	TGCGCCAGCAGCTCCCCTAGGGCGGGGGGGCAAGATACGCAGTATTTT	CASSSPRAGGQDTQYF
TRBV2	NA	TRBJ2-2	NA	TGTGCCAGCGGAAGGGAGTCCGGGGAGCTGTTTTTT	CASGRESGELFF
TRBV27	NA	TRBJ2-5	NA	TGTGCCAGCAGGCCATACCGGACAGTCAGGGACCAAGAGACCCAGTACTTC	CASRPYRTVRDQETQYF
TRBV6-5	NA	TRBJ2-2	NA	TGTGCCAGCAGTCGTAGTGTGGACACCGGGGAGCTGTTTTTT	CASSRSVDTGELFF
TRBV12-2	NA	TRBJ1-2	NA	TGTGCAAGTCGCTCGGTGGTTCCGTATGGCTACACCTTC	CASRSVVPYGYTF
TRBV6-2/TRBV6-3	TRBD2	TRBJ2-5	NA	TGTGCCAGCAGTTATCAGCGGGGGGGCCGCTGGACCCAGTACTTC	CASSYQRGGRWTQYF
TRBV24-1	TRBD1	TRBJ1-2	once	TGTGCCACCAGTGATTTAAGTGGGACAGGTAACTATGGCTACACCTTC	CATSDLSGTGNYGYTF
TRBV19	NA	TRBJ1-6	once	TGTGCCACCTCCGACGGGTATAATTCACCCCTCCACTTT	CATSDGYNSPLHF
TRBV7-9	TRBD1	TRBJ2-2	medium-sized	TGTGCCAGCAGCTTAGCGCACCAGGGGGCCGGGGAGCTGTTTTTT	CASSLAHQGAGELFF
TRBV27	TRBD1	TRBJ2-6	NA	TGTGCCAGCAGCCGGGACAGGGCCCTCTCTGGGGCCAACGTCCTGACTTTC	CASSRDRALSGANVLTF
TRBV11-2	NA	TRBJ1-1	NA	TGTGCCAGCAGCTTAGATCTTGTGAACACTGAAGCTTTCTTT	CASSLDLVNTEAFF
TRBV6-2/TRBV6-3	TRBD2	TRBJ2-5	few	TGTGCCAGCAGTTATACTAGCGGGGGGGCCGAGACCCAGTACTTC	CASSYTSGGAETQYF
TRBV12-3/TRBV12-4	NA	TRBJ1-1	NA	TGTGCCAGCAGTTGGGGGGACCGGGGAGCTTTCTTT	CASSWGDRGAFF
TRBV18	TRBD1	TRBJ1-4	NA	TGTGCCAGCTCAAAAGAGACAGGGAATGAAAAACTGTTTTTT	CASSKETGNEKLFF
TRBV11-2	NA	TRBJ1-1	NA	TGTGCCAGCAGCTTAGCTCGGGAGGTCCTCTCTGAAGCTTTCTTT	CASSLAREVLSEAFF
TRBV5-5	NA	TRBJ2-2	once	TGTGCCAGCAGCTTGGGCAGTTCGAACACCGGGGAGCTGTTTTTT	CASSLGSSNTGELFF
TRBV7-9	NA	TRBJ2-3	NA	TGTGCCAGCAGCTTCCACAGCACAGATACGCAGTATTTT	CASSFHSTDTQYF
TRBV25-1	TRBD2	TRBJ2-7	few	TGTGCCAGCAGTAGGTCGGGGGGCTACGAGCAGTACTTC	CASSRSGGYEQYF
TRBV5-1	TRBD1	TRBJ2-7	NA	TGCGCCAGCAGCTTGGGTCCGGGACAGGGGCCCTACGAGCAGTACTTC	CASSLGPGQGPYEQYF
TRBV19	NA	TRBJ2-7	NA	TGTGCCAGTAGTATGGGAGGAAGCTCCTACGAGCAGTACTTC	CASSMGGSSYEQYF
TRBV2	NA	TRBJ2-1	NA	TGTGCCAGCAGTGAAGGGGATGAGCAGTTCTTC	CASSEGDEQFF
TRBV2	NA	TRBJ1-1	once	TGTGCCAGCAGTGAAGAGGCGGGCACCCTAACTGAAGCTTTCTTT	CASSEEAGTLTEAFF
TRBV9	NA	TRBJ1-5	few	TGTGCCAGCAGCGGGGGCAGGGGCCAGCCCCAGCATTTT	CASSGGRGQPQHF
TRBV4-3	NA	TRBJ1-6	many	TGCGCCAGCAGCCAAGATTTGTGGACGGGTGGGTCACCCCTCCACTTT	CASSQDLWTGGSPLHF
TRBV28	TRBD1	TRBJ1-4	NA	TGTGCCAGCAGTTTAACAGGGGGCACACCTAATGAAAAACTGTTTTTT	CASSLTGGTPNEKLFF
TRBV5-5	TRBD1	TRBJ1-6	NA	TGTGCCAGCAGCTGGGAACAGGGGGGTAGTTCACCCCTCCACTTT	CASSWEQGGSSPLHF
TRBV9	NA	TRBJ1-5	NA	TGTGCCAGCAGCGCGGACGGATATAGCAATCAGCCCCAGCATTTT	CASSADGYSNQPQHF
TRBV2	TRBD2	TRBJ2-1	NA	TGTGCCAGCAGTGGAGCGGGGGGGGCGGGTGAGCAGTTCTTC	CASSGAGGAGEQFF
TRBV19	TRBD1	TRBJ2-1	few	TGTGCCAGTAGTATTTCAGGGGGCGCGTTAGTCTCGGGGTACAATGAGCAGTTCTTC	CASSISGGALVSGYNEQFF
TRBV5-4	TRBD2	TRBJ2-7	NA	TGTGCCAGCAGCCACGGGGGGTTAAAAAACGAGCAGTACTTC	CASSHGGLKNEQYF
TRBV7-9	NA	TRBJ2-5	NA	TGTGCCAGCAGCGGACGTGCAATCGGGGCCCGTGAGACCCAGTACTTC	CASSGRAIGARETQYF
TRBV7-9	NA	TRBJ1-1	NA	TGTGCCAGCAGGTTACAGAACACTGAAGCTTTCTTT	CASRLQNTEAFF
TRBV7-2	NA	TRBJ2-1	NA	TGTGCCAGCAGCTCCCTGGGCCCCTACAATGAGCAGTTCTTC	CASSSLGPYNEQFF
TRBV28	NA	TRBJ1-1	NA	TGTGCCAGCAGACTACTAGTTAACACTGAAGCTTTCTTT	CASRLLVNTEAFF
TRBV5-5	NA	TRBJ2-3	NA	TGTGCCAGCAGCTTGAACGCGAACACAGATACGCAGTATTTT	CASSLNANTDTQYF